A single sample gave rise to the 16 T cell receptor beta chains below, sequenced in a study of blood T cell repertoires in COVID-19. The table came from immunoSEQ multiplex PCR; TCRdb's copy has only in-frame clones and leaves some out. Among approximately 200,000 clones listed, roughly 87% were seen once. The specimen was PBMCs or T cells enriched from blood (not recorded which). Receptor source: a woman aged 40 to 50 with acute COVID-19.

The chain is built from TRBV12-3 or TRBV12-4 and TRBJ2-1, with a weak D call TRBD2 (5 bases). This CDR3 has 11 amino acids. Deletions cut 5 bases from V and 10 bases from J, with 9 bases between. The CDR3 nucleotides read TGTGCCAGCAGTACCCGCGGGGAGCAGTTCTTC. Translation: CASSTRGEQFF.

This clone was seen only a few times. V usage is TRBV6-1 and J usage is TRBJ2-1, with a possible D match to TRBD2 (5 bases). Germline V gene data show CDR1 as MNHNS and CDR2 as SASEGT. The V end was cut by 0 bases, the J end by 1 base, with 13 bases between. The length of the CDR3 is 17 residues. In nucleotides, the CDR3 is TGTGCCAGCAGTGAAGCTGGGCTAGCCGGTTCCTACAATGAGCAGTTCTTC. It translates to CASSEAGLAGSYNEQFF.

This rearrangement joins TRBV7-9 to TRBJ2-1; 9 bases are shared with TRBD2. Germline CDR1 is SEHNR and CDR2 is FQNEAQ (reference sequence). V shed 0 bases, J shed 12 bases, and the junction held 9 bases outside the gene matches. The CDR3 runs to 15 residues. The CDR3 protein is CASSLASVAGVSQFF. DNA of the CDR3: TGTGCCAGCAGCTTAGCGTCGGTAGCGGGAGTTTCGCAGTTCTTC.

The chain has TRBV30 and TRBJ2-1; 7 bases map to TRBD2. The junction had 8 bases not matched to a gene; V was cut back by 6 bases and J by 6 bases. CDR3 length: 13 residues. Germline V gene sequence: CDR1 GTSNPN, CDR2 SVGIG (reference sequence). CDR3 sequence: CACPGGRGNEQFF. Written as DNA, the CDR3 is TGTGCCTGCCCTGGGGGGAGGGGCAATGAGCAGTTCTTC.

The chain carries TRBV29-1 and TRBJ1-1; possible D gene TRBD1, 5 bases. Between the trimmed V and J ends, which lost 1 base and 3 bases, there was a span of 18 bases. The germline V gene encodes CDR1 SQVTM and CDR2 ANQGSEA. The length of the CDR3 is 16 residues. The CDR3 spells CSVEGPLGGYHTEAFF. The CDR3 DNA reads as TGCAGCGTTGAAGGGCCTCTGGGGGGGTACCACACTGAAGCTTTCTTT.

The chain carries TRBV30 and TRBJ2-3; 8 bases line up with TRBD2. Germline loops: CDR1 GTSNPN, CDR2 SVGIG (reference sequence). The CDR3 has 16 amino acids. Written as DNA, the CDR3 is TGTGCAAAAGATGAGCGGGGGAGCTCTAGCACAGATACGCAGTATTTT. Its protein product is CAKDERGSSSTDTQYF.

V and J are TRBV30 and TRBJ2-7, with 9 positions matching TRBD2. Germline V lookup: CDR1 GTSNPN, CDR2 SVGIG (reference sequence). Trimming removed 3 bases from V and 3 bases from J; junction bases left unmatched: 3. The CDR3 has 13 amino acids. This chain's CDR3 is CAWRIAGVYEQYF. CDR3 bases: TGTGCCTGGAGGATAGCGGGAGTCTACGAGCAGTACTTC.

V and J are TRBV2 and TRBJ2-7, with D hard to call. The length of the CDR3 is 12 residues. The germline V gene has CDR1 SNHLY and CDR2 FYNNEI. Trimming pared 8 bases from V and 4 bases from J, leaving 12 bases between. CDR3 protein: CASGLVGYEQYF. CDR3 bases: TGTGCCAGCGGCCTAGTCGGGTACGAGCAGTACTTC.

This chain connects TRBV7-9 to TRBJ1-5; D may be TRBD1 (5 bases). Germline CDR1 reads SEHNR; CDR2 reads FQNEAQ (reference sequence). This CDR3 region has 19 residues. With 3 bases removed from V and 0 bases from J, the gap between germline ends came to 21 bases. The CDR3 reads CASSFWSQDSLLSNQPQHF. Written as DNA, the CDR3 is TGTGCCAGCAGCTTTTGGTCCCAAGACAGCCTCCTTAGCAATCAGCCCCAGCATTTT.

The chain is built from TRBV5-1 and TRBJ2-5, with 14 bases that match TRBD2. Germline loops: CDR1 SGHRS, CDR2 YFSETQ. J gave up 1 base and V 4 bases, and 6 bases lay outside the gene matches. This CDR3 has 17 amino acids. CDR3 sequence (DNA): TGCGCCAGCAGCCGGGGGACTAGCGGGAGAGGCCAAGAGACCCAGTACTTC. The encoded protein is CASSRGTSGRGQETQYF. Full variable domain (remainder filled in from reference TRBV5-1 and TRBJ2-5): KAGVTQTPRYLIKTRGQQVTLSCSPISGHRSVSWYQQTPGQGLQFLFEYFSETQRNKGNFPGRFSGRQFSNSRSEMNVSTLELGDSALYLCASSRGTSGRGQETQYFGPGTRLLVL.

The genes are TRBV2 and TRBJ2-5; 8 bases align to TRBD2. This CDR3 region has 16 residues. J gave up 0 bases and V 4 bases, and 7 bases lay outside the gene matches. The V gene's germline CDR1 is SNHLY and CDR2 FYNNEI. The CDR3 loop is CASSAFRGGYQETQYF. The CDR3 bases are TGTGCCAGCAGTGCCTTCCGGGGGGGTTACCAAGAGACCCAGTACTTC.

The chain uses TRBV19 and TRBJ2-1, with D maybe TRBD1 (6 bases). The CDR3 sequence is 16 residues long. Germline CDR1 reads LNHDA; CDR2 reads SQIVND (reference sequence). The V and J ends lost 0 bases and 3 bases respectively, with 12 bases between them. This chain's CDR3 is CASSIDRAGDYNEQFF. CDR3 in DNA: TGTGCCAGTAGTATAGATCGGGCAGGGGACTACAATGAGCAGTTCTTC.

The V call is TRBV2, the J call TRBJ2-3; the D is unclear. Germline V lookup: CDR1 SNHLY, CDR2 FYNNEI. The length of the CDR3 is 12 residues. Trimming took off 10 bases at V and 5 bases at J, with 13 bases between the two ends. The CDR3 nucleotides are TGTGCCACCCCCGCCTACCGAGATACGCAGTATTTT. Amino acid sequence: CATPAYRDTQYF.

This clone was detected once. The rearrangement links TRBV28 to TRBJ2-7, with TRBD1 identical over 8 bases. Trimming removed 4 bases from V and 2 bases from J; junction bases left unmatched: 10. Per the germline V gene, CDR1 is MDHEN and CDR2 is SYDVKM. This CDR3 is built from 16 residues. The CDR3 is CASSSPQGGGTYEQYF. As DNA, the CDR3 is TGTGCCAGCAGTTCACCACAGGGGGGAGGCACCTACGAGCAGTACTTC.

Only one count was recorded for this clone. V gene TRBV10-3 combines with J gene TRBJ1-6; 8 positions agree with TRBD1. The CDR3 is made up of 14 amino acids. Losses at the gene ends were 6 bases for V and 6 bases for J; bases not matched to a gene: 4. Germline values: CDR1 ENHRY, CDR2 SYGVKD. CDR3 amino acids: CAIRGQEGNSPLHF. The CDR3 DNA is TGTGCCATCAGGGGACAGGAGGGTAATTCACCCCTCCACTTT.

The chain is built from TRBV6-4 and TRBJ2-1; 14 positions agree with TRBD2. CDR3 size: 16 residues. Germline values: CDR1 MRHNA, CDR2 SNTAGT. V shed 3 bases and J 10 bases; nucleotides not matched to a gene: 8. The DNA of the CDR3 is TGTGCCAGCAGTGAGGGACTAGCGGGAGAGGCAGGGGAGCAGTTCTTC. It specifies CASSEGLAGEAGEQFF.